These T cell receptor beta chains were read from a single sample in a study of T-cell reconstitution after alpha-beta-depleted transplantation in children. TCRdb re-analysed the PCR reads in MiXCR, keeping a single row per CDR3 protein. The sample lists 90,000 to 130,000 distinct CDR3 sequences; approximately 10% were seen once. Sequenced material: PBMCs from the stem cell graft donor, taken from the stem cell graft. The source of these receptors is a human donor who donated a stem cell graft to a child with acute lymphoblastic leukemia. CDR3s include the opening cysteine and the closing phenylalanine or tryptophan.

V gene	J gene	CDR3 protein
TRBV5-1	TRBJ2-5	CASSWGPTSGGETQYF
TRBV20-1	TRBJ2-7	CSARATGGYEQYF
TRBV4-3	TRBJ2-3	CASSQGGGGIDTQYF
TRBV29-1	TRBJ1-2	CSVARATHDGYTF
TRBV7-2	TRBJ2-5	CASIRGGRLETQYF
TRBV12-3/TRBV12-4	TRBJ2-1	CASSPLTFYNEQFF
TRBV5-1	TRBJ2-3	CASSLGASEDTQYF
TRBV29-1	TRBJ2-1	CSVGKGQGREQFF
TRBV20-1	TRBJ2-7	CSAQPGQGAFYSYEQYF
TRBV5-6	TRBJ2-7	CASIASRPSYEQYF
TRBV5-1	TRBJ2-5	CASSLGQPRRETQYF
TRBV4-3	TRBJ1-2	CASSQDFSGQVYDYTF
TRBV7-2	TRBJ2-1	CASSRGLEQFF
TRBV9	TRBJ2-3	CASSVDGRATDTQYF
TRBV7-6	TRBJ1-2	CASSLSDSSYGYTF
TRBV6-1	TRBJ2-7	CASSPTSGGFSYEQYF
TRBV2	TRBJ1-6	CASSERGSSSYNSPLHF
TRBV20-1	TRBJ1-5	CSAGQGRQPQHF
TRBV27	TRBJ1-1	CASSLSPRRPSEAFF
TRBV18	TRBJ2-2	CASSGAGTDTGELFF
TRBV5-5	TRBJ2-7	CASNNPPGQVPYEQYF
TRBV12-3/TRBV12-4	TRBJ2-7	CASSSLGGTGVWEQYF
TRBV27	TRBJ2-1	CASSPGTAYYNEQFF
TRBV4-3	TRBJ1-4	CASSQRTAESNEKLFF
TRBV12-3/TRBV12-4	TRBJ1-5	CASSLQGGGNQPQHF
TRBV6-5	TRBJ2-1	CASRQRQEVYNEQFF
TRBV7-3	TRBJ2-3	CASSIGGTDTQYF
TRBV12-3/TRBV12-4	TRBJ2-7	CASKTGQGSYEQYF
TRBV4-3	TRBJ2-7	CASSPGTSGRALYEQYF
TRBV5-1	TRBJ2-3	CASSSTPRDRSTQYF
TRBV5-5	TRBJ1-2	CASGPWTGGYGYTF
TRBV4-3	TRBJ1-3	CASSQERGNTIYF
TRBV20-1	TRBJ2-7	CSVPTDSSYEQYF
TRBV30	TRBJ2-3	CASHTDTQYF
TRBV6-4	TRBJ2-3	CASRVDRADTQYF
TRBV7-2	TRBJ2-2	CASSFRDSRTRGELFF
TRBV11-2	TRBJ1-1	CASSSGLWNTEAFF
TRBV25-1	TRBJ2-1	CASSEYRGGTSGKNEQFF
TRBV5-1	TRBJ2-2	CASSPTGANTGELFF
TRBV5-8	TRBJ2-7	CASSSWTGGGEQYF
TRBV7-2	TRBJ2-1	CASSLILGSLEQFF
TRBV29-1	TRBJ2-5	CSVEQGRMETQYF
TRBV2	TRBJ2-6	CASRGPTQRANVLTF
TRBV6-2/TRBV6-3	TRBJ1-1	CASRRDTEAFF